The following is a TCR beta chain sequence with its context. The source of the sample is a study of blood T cell repertoires in COVID-19. Study background: There were acute and convalescent COVID-19 samples, and they came from the United States, Italy and Spain. In each case, the material was cDNA or gDNA derived from T cells, B-cell-depleted T cells, or PBMCs.

The Seattle site enrolled patients during active infection and followed them longitudinally. The CDR3 runs to 17 residues. V lost 2 bases to trimming and J lost 1 base; unmatched junction nucleotides: 8. Germline V gene data show CDR1 as MNHNS and CDR2 as SASEGT. Libraries were prepared by immunoSEQ multiplex PCR; TCRdb keeps only in-frame clonotypes and omits some of them. The sample contains 150,000 to 200,000 clones, just under 90% of which appear only once. The chain joins TRBV6-1 to TRBJ1-5, with TRBD1 matching over 7 bases. The sequenced sample consisted of peripheral blood. This TCR derives from a woman between 70 and 85 years old with COVID-19, enrolled during active disease. The CDR3 DNA follows: TGTGCCAGCAGTGAATGGTGGGACAGTTTAAGCAATCAGCCCCAGCATTTT. Protein: CASSEWWDSLSNQPQHF.